Below, 27 T cell receptor beta chains from the same sample are listed, as sequenced in a study of CD8+ T cells in alopecia areata. As the sequencing template, cDNA was produced by extracting RNA and reverse transcribing it. The data were produced by immunoSEQ multiplex PCR, yet TCRdb's version contains in-frame clones alone and is incomplete. The sample contains around 110,000 clones, 65% to 85% of which appear only once. Treatment described: oral pan-JAK inhibitor, 5-10 mg twice daily. Sequencing was performed on CD8+ T cells sorted from blood, taken at week 24, from a patient treated with tofacitinib. Receptor source: a human donor with alopecia areata.

The chain joins TRBV6-5 to TRBJ2-1, with TRBD2 as a possible D gene (6 bases). From germline, CDR1 is MNHEY and CDR2 SVGAGI. The CDR3 consists of 14 residues. V gave up 2 bases and J gave up 6 bases, with 11 bases separating them. CDR3 amino acids: CASSYMEGFNEQFF. Here the CDR3 DNA reads TGTGCCAGCAGTTACATGGAGGGGTTCAATGAGCAGTTCTTC.

This sequence joins TRBV7-2 and TRBJ2-3; 8 bases align to TRBD2. The CDR3 is 17 amino acids. V lost 0 bases and J lost 0; bases outside the gene matches: 5. CDR1 and CDR2 from the germline V gene are SGHTA and FQGNSA. The CDR3 bases are TGTGCCAGCAGCTTAGCGGGTAGCGGGGTCAGCACAGATACGCAGTATTTT. As protein: CASSLAGSGVSTDTQYF.

This clone has more than one count but fewer than ten. The chain combines TRBV13 with TRBJ2-5; D might be TRBD2 (5 bases). V was pared by 1 base and J by 4 bases, with 7 bases between. Germline V gene sequence: CDR1 PRHDT, CDR2 FYEKMQ (reference sequence). This CDR3 spans 13 amino acids. The chain's CDR3 is CASSLVRGETQYF. The CDR3 DNA follows: TGTGCCAGCAGCTTAGTCCGGGGAGAGACCCAGTACTTC.

This rearrangement joins TRBV4-3 to TRBJ1-1; 7 bases align to TRBD1. The CDR3 is 15 residues long. Germline loops: CDR1 LGHNA, CDR2 YSLEER. V gave up 1 base and J gave up 5 bases; unmatched junction bases: 7. CDR3 coding DNA: TGCGCCAGCAGCCAAGTGACAGGGCGGGGGACTGAAGCTTTCTTT. Translation gives CASSQVTGRGTEAFF.

The chain carries TRBV27 and TRBJ1-1; D possibly corresponds to TRBD1 (6 bases). The germline V gene has CDR1 MNHEY and CDR2 SMNVEV (reference sequence). Trimming stripped 4 bases from V and 8 bases from J, with 17 bases between. The CDR3 contains 14 residues. The CDR3: CASSSGTGWTEAFF. In DNA, the CDR3 is TGTGCCAGCAGTTCGGGCACAGGGTGGACCGAAGCTTTCTTT.

The chain is built from TRBV4-3 and TRBJ2-3; 11 positions agree with TRBD2. V trimming: 0 bases; J trimming: 6 bases; junction bases outside the gene matches: 8. Germline V lookup: CDR1 LGHNA, CDR2 YSLEER. The CDR3 contains 17 residues. CDR3 in DNA: TGCGCCAGCAGCCAAGAGAGGACTAGCGGGTATCGGGATACGCAGTATTTT. The encoded protein is CASSQERTSGYRDTQYF.

The V call is TRBV7-2, the J call TRBJ2-7, with D possibly being TRBD2 (6 bases). Germline V gives CDR1 SGHTA, CDR2 FQGNSA. This CDR3 region has 18 residues. Trimming left V 1 base short and J 0 bases short, with 19 bases between. This CDR3 reads CASSLVRPSVSVSYEQYF. In nucleotides, the CDR3 is TGTGCCAGCAGCTTAGTTCGGCCTAGCGTTTCTGTCTCCTACGAGCAGTACTTC.

The chain is built from TRBV7-2 and TRBJ2-7, with a weak D call TRBD2 (6 bases). Trimming took off 0 bases at V and 0 bases at J, with 18 bases between the two ends. This CDR3 is 18 amino acids long. The V gene's germline CDR1 is SGHTA and CDR2 FQGNSA. The CDR3 is CASSLAQLAGSISYEQYF. CDR3 in DNA: TGTGCCAGCAGCTTAGCGCAGTTGGCGGGGAGCATCTCCTACGAGCAGTACTTC.

The gene calls are TRBV4-3 and TRBJ2-5, with TRBD1 matching over 12 bases. Germline V CDR1 and CDR2: LGHNA, YSLEER. The CDR3 is 18 residues long. The trim removed 0 bases at V and 5 bases at J, leaving 10 bases unmatched. The DNA of the CDR3 is TGCGCCAGCAGCCAAGAGGGGAGCGGGACAGGGGGCTATGAGACCCAGTACTTC. Translation: CASSQEGSGTGGYETQYF.

The chain employs TRBV6-4 and TRBJ2-2; 10 bases align to TRBD2. CDR1 is MRHNA, CDR2 SNTAGT, per germline. CDR3 length: 19 residues. The J segment lost 1 base and the V segment lost 5 bases, leaving 13 bases of the junction unmatched. CDR3 region: CASSPGLAFLGQNTGELFF. CDR3 DNA: TGTGCCAGCAGTCCGGGACTAGCGTTCTTAGGGCAGAACACCGGGGAGCTGTTTTTT.

The V call is TRBV30, the J call TRBJ2-7, with 11 bases lining up with TRBD2. This CDR3 region has 15 residues. Germline V gene sequence: CDR1 GTSNPN, CDR2 SVGIG (reference sequence). V lost 1 base to trimming and J lost 7 bases; unmatched junction nucleotides: 9. The CDR3 DNA follows: TGTGCCTGGAGTGAGGGAACTAGCGGGGGAGTAGAGCAGTACTTC. This sequence encodes CAWSEGTSGGVEQYF.

This clone appeared a few times. This CDR3 is CASTQDGRPQHF. The DNA of the CDR3 is TGTGCCAGCACTCAAGATGGACGGCCCCAGCATTTT. The gene calls are TRBV7-9 and TRBJ1-5; D remains unclear. Trimming left V 7 bases short and J 9 bases short, with 13 bases between. The germline gives CDR1 SEHNR, CDR2 FQNEAQ (reference sequence). The CDR3 sequence is 12 residues long.

The chain has TRBV13 and TRBJ2-5; possibly TRBD1 for D (6 bases). The V gene's germline CDR1 is PRHDT and CDR2 FYEKMQ (reference sequence). The CDR3 runs to 15 residues. V gave up 2 bases and J gave up 7 bases, with 17 bases separating them. The CDR3 DNA sequence: TGTGCCAGCAGCTTAAGCGATTACAGGGTGGCGACCCAGTACTTC. Translated, it gives CASSLSDYRVATQYF. The entire variable domain, with the rest obtained from reference TRBV13 and TRBJ2-5, is as follows: AAGVIQSPRHLIKEKRETATLKCYPIPRHDTVYWYQQGPGQDPQFLISFYEKMQSDKGSIPDRFSAQQFSDYHSELNMSSLELGDSALYFCASSLSDYRVATQYFGPGTRLLVL.

The chain links TRBV5-6 to TRBJ2-7, with D unclear. In germline, CDR1 is SGHDT, CDR2 YYEEEE. This CDR3 region has 12 residues. V lost 3 bases to trimming and J lost 7 bases, with 11 bases between them. CDR3 residues: CASSSHVGEQYF. The CDR3, as DNA: TGTGCCAGCAGCTCTCACGTAGGGGAGCAGTACTTC. Full variable domain (rest looked up from reference TRBV5-6 and TRBJ2-7): DAGVTQSPTHLIKTRGQQVTLRCSPKSGHDTVSWYQQALGQGPQFIFQYYEEEERQRGNFPDRFSGHQFPNYSSELNVNALLLGDSALYLCASSSHVGEQYFGPGTRLTVT.

This clone has only a few counts. The chain uses TRBV6-5 and TRBJ2-5; tentatively, D is TRBD1 (6 bases). The CDR3 spans 14 residues. Germline V gives CDR1 MNHEY, CDR2 SVGAGI. V was cut by 2 bases and J by 6 bases, with 13 bases left in between. The CDR3 DNA is TGTGCCAGCAGTTACACCCAGGGGACGCAGACCCAGTACTTC. This sequence encodes CASSYTQGTQTQYF.

The CDR3: CASSLSDRGTNIQYF. CDR3 coding DNA: TGTGCCAGCAGCTTATCGGACAGGGGAACAAACATTCAGTACTTC. This rearrangement joins TRBV5-6 to TRBJ2-4, with 9 positions matching TRBD1. The V and J ends lost 2 bases and 6 bases, in that order; junction bases with no gene match: 6. Germline loops: CDR1 SGHDT, CDR2 YYEEEE. This CDR3 is 15 amino acids long.

CDR3 in DNA: TGTGCCAGCAGCCAAGGGTACACTGAAGCTTTCTTT. This codes for CASSQGYTEAFF. The rearrangement uses TRBV7-9 and TRBJ1-1; D remains ambiguous. The germline V and J ends were trimmed by 5 bases and 3 bases, with 7 bases remaining between them. The CDR3 runs 12 residues. CDR1 and CDR2 from the germline V gene are SEHNR and FQNEAQ (reference sequence). The complete variable domain, with remaining parts taken from reference TRBV7-9 and TRBJ1-1, reads DTGVSQNPRHKITKRGQNVTFRCDPISEHNRLYWYRQTLGQGPEFLTYFQNEAQLEKSRLLSDRFSAERPKGSFSTLEIQRTEQGDSAMYLCASSQGYTEAFFGQGTRLTVV.

The chain joins TRBV27 to TRBJ2-7; D possibly corresponds to TRBD1 (5 bases). This CDR3 has 12 amino acids. Trimming left V 10 bases short and J 2 bases short, with 12 bases between. Germline V CDR1 and CDR2: MNHEY, SMNVEV (reference sequence). The CDR3 sequence is CATGPGTYEQYF. The CDR3 DNA reads TGTGCCACCGGACCAGGGACCTACGAGCAGTACTTC.

The chain carries TRBV10-3 and TRBJ2-1, with TRBD1 matching 10 bases. V was clipped by 7 bases and J by 1 base; unmatched bases: 4. The V gene's germline CDR1 is ENHRY and CDR2 SYGVKD. The CDR3 runs to 15 residues. CDR3 DNA: TGTGCCATCAAACGGACAGGGGGATCCTACAATGAGCAGTTCTTC. As protein: CAIKRTGGSYNEQFF.

The rearrangement links TRBV7-2 to TRBJ2-3; 9 bases align to TRBD2. CDR3 length equals 16 residues. The junction had 7 bases not matched to a gene; V was cut back by 4 bases and J by 2 bases. Germline V gene data show CDR1 as SGHTA and CDR2 as FQGNSA. CDR3 sequence: CASSYASGAATDTQYF. The CDR3 DNA is TGTGCCAGCAGCTACGCTAGCGGGGCGGCCACAGATACGCAGTATTTT.

This rearrangement joins TRBV4-3 to TRBJ2-7; D may be TRBD2 (7 bases). V lost 0 bases, J lost 3 bases, and 15 bases lay in between. The CDR3 spans 16 residues. Germline V gives CDR1 LGHNA, CDR2 YSLEER. CDR3 in DNA: TGCGCCAGCAGCCAAGATCTAGGGGGGGCGTTCTACGAGCAGTACTTC. This sequence encodes CASSQDLGGAFYEQYF.

The chain employs TRBV2 and TRBJ2-1; 7 nucleotides align to TRBD1. The CDR3 sequence is 15 residues long. J was trimmed by 6 bases and V by 6 bases; bases with no gene match: 11. CDR1 SNHLY and CDR2 FYNNEI come from the germline V gene. The CDR3 region is CASSPWTGIGNEQFF. The CDR3 DNA is TGTGCCAGCAGCCCCTGGACAGGAATAGGCAATGAGCAGTTCTTC. The variable domain in full, with the rest retrieved from reference TRBV2 and TRBJ2-1, is EPEVTQTPSHQVTQMGQEVILRCVPISNHLYFYWYRQILGQKVEFLVSFYNNEISEKSEIFDDQFSVERPDGSNFTLKIRSTKLEDSAMYFCASSPWTGIGNEQFFGPGTRLTVL.

The V gene is TRBV4-2, the J gene TRBJ2-7; D may be TRBD1 or TRBD2 (6 bases each). The ends were cut back, 0 bases at V and 3 bases at J, with 15 bases in the middle. The length of the CDR3 is 16 residues. CDR1 and CDR2 (germline): LGHNA, YNFKEQ. The CDR3 bases are TGTGCCAGCAGCCAAGATTCAGCGCGGGACAACTACGAGCAGTACTTC. Translating gives CASSQDSARDNYEQYF.

The sample holds one count of this clone. V is TRBV7-9 and J is TRBJ2-7; D is ambiguous. The length of the CDR3 is 13 residues. With 3 bases removed from V and 0 bases from J, the gap between germline ends came to 6 bases. Germline-derived CDR1 and CDR2 are SEHNR and FQNEAQ (reference sequence). CDR3 sequence reads: CASSFQVSYEQYF. The DNA of the CDR3 is TGTGCCAGCAGCTTTCAGGTCTCCTACGAGCAGTACTTC.

The chain couples TRBV27 to TRBJ2-5; the D is unclear. The CDR3 sequence is 13 residues long. Trimming took 5 bases from V and 9 from J, leaving 16 bases between them. Looked up from germline, CDR1 is MNHEY and CDR2 is SMNVEV (reference sequence). This CDR3 reads CASSLSVRAPQYF. The DNA of the CDR3 is TGTGCCAGCAGTCTTTCCGTTCGGGCGCCCCAGTACTTC.

The V call is TRBV10-3, the J call TRBJ1-6; D is ambiguous. Looked up from germline, CDR1 is ENHRY and CDR2 is SYGVKD. This CDR3 comprises 12 residues. Trimming cost V 0 bases and J 7 bases, with 1 base left between them. The CDR3, as DNA: TGTGCCATCAGTGAGTCGAATTCACCCCTCCACTTT. Amino acids: CAISESNSPLHF.

V usage is TRBV7-9 and J usage is TRBJ2-7, with TRBD1 matching 7 bases. Germline assignment: CDR1 SEHNR and CDR2 FQNEAQ (reference sequence). V gave up 1 base and J gave up 0 bases; unmatched junction bases: 0. The CDR3 consists of 14 residues. CDR3 DNA sequence: TGTGCCAGCAGCTTAGGGGACAGCTCCTACGAGCAGTACTTC. It specifies CASSLGDSSYEQYF.